This TCR beta chain was recorded in a study of cytomegalovirus exposure and HLA in healthy donors. Study in general: Around 180 million T cells yielded around 100 million unique TCR beta sequences, as an earlier analysis found. Study observations and caveats: Accurate predictions that matched the HLA-A and HLA-B alleles of most subjects were reportedly made from TCR beta sequences. In vitro assays verified that a few CMV-associated chains recognized CMV antigens specifically.

Both 60 Vbeta primers and 13 Jbeta primers went into the PCR. Sequencing used immunoSEQ multiplex PCR; TCRdb keeps in-frame clones, though not all of them. Among about 140,000 clones, around 75% were seen once, and the ten largest hold about 3%. Despite likely unrecorded immune exposures, the donors were nominally healthy at the time of sampling. The CDR3 totals 14 residues. Trimming cost V 2 bases and J 3 bases, with 11 bases left between them. Looked up from germline, CDR1 is LNHDA and CDR2 is SQIVND (reference sequence). With respect to this clone: Its antigen is unknown.

This receptor was taken from a man aged 35-49 years in good health and CMV-seronegative. V gene TRBV19 combines with J gene TRBJ2-7; possible D gene TRBD2, 5 bases. Sample: PBMCs. CDR3 loop: CASSIQPGLYEQYF. The CDR3 DNA reads as TGTGCCAGTAGTATACAACCAGGACTCTACGAGCAGTACTTC.